This passage covers 25 T cell receptor beta chains from one sample sequenced in a study of technical replicates of blood from a few donors. TCRdb's table, derived via immunoSEQ multiplex PCR, lists solely in-frame clones and lacks some. Of about 80,000 clones listed, 95% to 98% are singletons. Material: T cells isolated from PBMCs. The receptors derive from a human donor in good health.

This clone was seen only once. V and J are TRBV9 and TRBJ1-1; 10 bases are a match to TRBD1. Germline CDR1 reads SGDLS; CDR2 reads YYNGEE. CDR3 size: 14 residues. The J segment lost 4 bases and the V segment lost 3 bases, leaving 3 bases of the junction unmatched. CDR3 residues: CASSATGGFTEAFF. The CDR3 coding sequence is TGTGCCAGCAGCGCGACAGGGGGCTTCACTGAAGCTTTCTTT.

This chain links TRBV2 with TRBJ2-1; D is unresolved. V gave up 10 bases and J gave up 0 bases, with 10 bases separating them. This CDR3 region has 13 residues. Germline V CDR1 and CDR2: SNHLY, FYNNEI. CDR3 nucleotide sequence: TGTGCCACCAACCCGAGCTCCTACAATGAGCAGTTCTTC. Protein sequence: CATNPSSYNEQFF.

The chain links TRBV9 to TRBJ2-5; 7 positions agree with TRBD1. Germline CDR1 SGDLS, CDR2 YYNGEE. V shed 0 bases and J 3 bases; nucleotides not matched to a gene: 8. The CDR3 spans 16 residues. The CDR3 DNA is TGTGCCAGCAGCGTAGGTGTAAGAGGACAGGAAGAGACCCAGTACTTC. Translation: CASSVGVRGQEETQYF.

The CDR3 nucleotides read TGTGCCAGCAGCCCCACAGGGGGTGCAGATACGCAGTATTTT. Translation gives CASSPTGGADTQYF. The chain recombines TRBV11-3 with TRBJ2-3, with 8 nucleotides matching TRBD1. The CDR3 totals 14 residues. Germline trimming cut 5 bases from V and 4 bases from J; bases unmatched to any gene: 5. Germline-derived CDR1 and CDR2 are SGHNT and YENEEA.

This chain links TRBV5-1 with TRBJ1-6; the D gene is possibly TRBD1 (6 bases). The germline CDR1 and CDR2 sequences are SGHRS and YFSETQ. This CDR3 contains 14 residues. Trimming removed 0 bases from V and 10 bases from J, with 11 bases in between. CDR3 DNA: TGCGCCAGCAGCTTGGCCTCAGGGGAATCACCCCTCCACTTT. It translates to CASSLASGESPLHF.

This chain joins TRBV7-9 and TRBJ1-2; TRBD1 agrees at 8 bases. The germline V gene encodes CDR1 SEHNR and CDR2 FQNEAQ (reference sequence). V trimming: 5 bases; J trimming: 3 bases; junction bases outside the gene matches: 8. This CDR3 contains 15 residues. The CDR3 DNA reads TGTGCCAGCAGCCCCGGACAGGGTAGGGACTATGGCTACACCTTC. The encoded protein is CASSPGQGRDYGYTF.

V gene TRBV19 combines with J gene TRBJ2-5, with no clear D. The CDR3 sequence is 13 residues long. Trimming took 1 base from V and 4 from J, leaving 7 bases between them. Germline V gene sequence: CDR1 LNHDA, CDR2 SQIVND (reference sequence). Here the CDR3 reads CASSIVLRETQYF. DNA for the CDR3: TGTGCCAGTAGTATAGTTTTGAGAGAGACCCAGTACTTC.

This chain joins TRBV4-1 and TRBJ1-5; D is undetermined. V lost 0 bases and J 0 bases, leaving 12 bases between the germline ends. The CDR3 has 17 amino acids. Per germline, CDR1 MGHRA and CDR2 YSYEKL. Written as DNA, the CDR3 is TGCGCCAGCAGCCAAGAGTTGAGCGATTATAGCAATCAGCCCCAGCATTTT. Protein product: CASSQELSDYSNQPQHF.

J is TRBJ2-7 and V is TRBV14, with 7 bases fitting TRBD1. Germline values: CDR1 SGHDN, CDR2 FVKESK. CDR3 length: 14 residues. V was clipped by 0 bases and J by 3 bases; unmatched bases: 2. CDR3 DNA: TGTGCCAGCAGCCAAGAATCAGGGGGCTACGAGCAGTACTTC. Its protein product is CASSQESGGYEQYF.

As DNA, the CDR3 is TGTGCCAGCTCACCATGGAGCTTAGTTCGCTACAATGAGCAGTTCTTC. Amino acids: CASSPWSLVRYNEQFF. This chain links TRBV18 with TRBJ2-1; D is uncertain. V lost 2 bases and J lost 3, with 14 bases in between. The CDR3 runs 16 residues. The germline V gene has CDR1 KGHSH and CDR2 LQKENI.

V and J are TRBV13 and TRBJ2-4, with 8 positions matching TRBD2. After removal of 2 bases from V and 1 base from J, the junction contained 10 bases not matched to a gene. This CDR3 has 18 amino acids. CDR1 PRHDT and CDR2 FYEKMQ come from the germline V gene (reference sequence). In DNA, the CDR3 is TGTGCCAGCAGCTTATATCCGGGGGGGAGAACTGCCAAAAACATTCAGTACTTC. As protein: CASSLYPGGRTAKNIQYF.

The V gene is TRBV11-2, the J gene TRBJ2-3; tentatively, D is TRBD2 (6 bases). V dropped 3 bases and J dropped 0 bases, with 19 bases sitting between them. This CDR3 contains 18 residues. Per germline, CDR1 SGHAT and CDR2 FQNNGV. Here the CDR3 DNA reads TGTGCCAGCAGCTTTCCAGTTTCGGGCGGGATTAGCACAGATACGCAGTATTTT. Its translation: CASSFPVSGGISTDTQYF. Full variable domain (remainder filled in from reference TRBV11-2 and TRBJ2-3): EAGVAQSPRYKIIEKRQSVAFWCNPISGHATLYWYQQILGQGPKLLIQFQNNGVVDDSQLPKDRFSAERLKGVDSTLKIQPAKLEDSAVYLCASSFPVSGGISTDTQYFGPGTRLTVL.

CDR3 amino acids: CASSLEAGGDLTVLDTQYF. CDR3 in DNA: TGCGCCAGCAGCTTGGAAGCGGGAGGAGACCTAACGGTCCTAGATACGCAGTATTTT. This chain joins TRBV5-1 and TRBJ2-3; 9 bases match TRBD2. Unmatched junction bases numbered 16, after V lost 0 bases and J lost 5 bases. Per the germline V gene, CDR1 is SGHRS and CDR2 is YFSETQ. The CDR3 has 19 amino acids.

J is TRBJ2-7 and V is TRBV15, with D unresolved. V was trimmed by 1 base and J by 0 bases, leaving 7 bases between them. This CDR3 has 14 residues. Germline CDR1 and CDR2: LNHNV and YYDKDF (reference sequence). CDR3 sequence (DNA): TGTGCCACCAGCAGAGGCCAGGCCTCCTACGAGCAGTACTTC. Translating gives CATSRGQASYEQYF.

This chain uses TRBV10-1 with TRBJ2-3, with 7 bases identical to TRBD1. This CDR3 is built from 12 residues. The J segment lost 4 bases and the V segment lost 6 bases, leaving 1 base of the junction unmatched. Germline lookup yields CDR1 WNHNN and CDR2 SYGVQD (reference sequence). DNA of the CDR3: TGCGCCAGCAGCACAGGGGCAGATACGCAGTATTTT. It codes for CASSTGADTQYF.

V and J are TRBV7-3 and TRBJ2-1; TRBD2 might be the D (6 bases). The germline V and J ends were trimmed by 2 bases and 0 bases, with 11 bases remaining between them. The V gene's germline CDR1 is SGHTA and CDR2 FQGTGA. The CDR3 covers 16 residues. The CDR3 DNA sequence: TGTGCCAGCAGCTTAGAAGCGACTAGCTCCTACAATGAGCAGTTCTTC. The encoded protein is CASSLEATSSYNEQFF.

The chain links TRBV5-4 to TRBJ2-1; 11 nucleotides line up with TRBD2. This CDR3 has 13 residues. Per germline, CDR1 SGHNT and CDR2 YYREEE (reference sequence). Trimming took 6 bases from V and 6 from J; bases not matched to a gene: 2. This CDR3 reads CASTLAGANEQFF. CDR3 coding DNA: TGTGCCAGCACACTAGCGGGAGCCAATGAGCAGTTCTTC. The full variable domain, completed using reference TRBV5-4 and TRBJ2-1, is ETGVTQSPTHLIKTRGQQVTLRCSSQSGHNTVSWYQQALGQGPQFIFQYYREEENGRGNFPPRFSGLQFPNYSSELNVNALELDDSALYLCASTLAGANEQFFGPGTRLTVL.

This clone was observed a single time. The rearrangement uses TRBV5-1 and TRBJ2-7; 7 nucleotides agree with TRBD1. V lost 4 bases, J lost 2 bases, and 6 bases stayed unmatched. Germline assignment: CDR1 SGHRS and CDR2 YFSETQ. The CDR3 covers 14 residues. The CDR3 DNA follows: TGCGCCAGCAGCAACAGACAGGGAACCTACGAGCAGTACTTC. Residues: CASSNRQGTYEQYF.

This sequence joins TRBV29-1 and TRBJ2-7, with D unclear. V dropped 4 bases and J dropped 0 bases, with 10 bases sitting between them. CDR3 length: 13 amino acids. CDR1 is SQVTM, CDR2 ANQGSEA, per germline. The DNA of the CDR3 is TGCAGCGTTGCAGGTTTATACTCCTACGAGCAGTACTTC. Amino acids: CSVAGLYSYEQYF.

The chain is built from TRBV28 and TRBJ2-7; 9 bases align to TRBD2. Germline V gene lookup returns CDR1 MDHEN and CDR2 SYDVKM. The V segment lost 5 bases and the J segment 6 bases; nucleotides outside the gene matches: 11. The CDR3 is made up of 15 amino acids. Here the CDR3 DNA reads TGTGCCAGCAGTGGCAGTAGCGGGAGTGGGCTCGAGCAGTACTTC. Encoded protein: CASSGSSGSGLEQYF.

For this clone: At one end, the junction sequence differs from germline, possibly due to a read error. The sample carries other DNA sequences with the same CDR3. V and J are TRBV4-3 and TRBJ2-7; D not resolved. Looked up from germline, CDR1 is LGHNA and CDR2 is YSLEER. The CDR3 sequence is 15 residues long. The DNA of the CDR3 is TGCGCCAGCAGCCAAGATCTTACAGTCTCCTATGAGCAGTACTTC. This codes for CASSQDLTVSYEQYF.

J is TRBJ1-5 and V is TRBV5-1; unclear D gene. Per the germline V gene, CDR1 is SGHRS and CDR2 is YFSETQ. This CDR3 has 13 amino acids. V was clipped by 1 base and J by 4 bases, with 6 bases between them. CDR3 region: CASSLIRNQPQHF. For the CDR3, the DNA is TGCGCCAGCAGCTTGATCAGGAATCAGCCCCAGCATTTT.

The chain has TRBV28 and TRBJ1-1, with unresolved D. Trimming cost V 2 bases and J 5 bases, with 12 bases left between them. CDR1 and CDR2 (germline): MDHEN, SYDVKM. The CDR3 is 14 amino acids. For the CDR3, the DNA is TGTGCCAGCAGTTTAGGCTCCCTCAGGACTGAAGCTTTCTTT. It codes for CASSLGSLRTEAFF.

This chain connects TRBV6-5 to TRBJ1-2, with 8 bases matching TRBD1. V shed 5 bases, J shed 5 bases, and the junction held 4 bases outside the gene matches. Looked up from germline, CDR1 is MNHEY and CDR2 is SVGAGI. The CDR3 contains 13 residues. The CDR3 loop is CASSRDRLYGYTF. The DNA of the CDR3 is TGTGCCAGCAGTAGGGACAGGTTGTATGGCTACACCTTC.

This chain joins TRBV7-9 and TRBJ2-1, with 9 bases that match TRBD2. Germline trimming cut 5 bases from V and 6 bases from J; bases unmatched to any gene: 8. Germline CDR1 is SEHNR and CDR2 is FQNEAQ (reference sequence). This CDR3 is built from 15 residues. CDR3 DNA: TGTGCCAGCAGCCCCGCCGGGACTAGCTTCAATGAGCAGTTCTTC. Protein: CASSPAGTSFNEQFF.